This T cell receptor beta chain was recorded in a study of regulatory T cells in long-lasting Graves disease. Looking at the study overall: Persistent Graves' disease denoted over 5 years of antithyroid drugs plus positive TSH receptor antibodies. Notes on the study in general: When disease was persistent, TRBV28, TRBJ1-2 and TRBJ2-5 were the favored segments.

Assembly of TCR beta libraries relied on iRepertoire HTBI primers together with Arm-PCR of CDR3 regions. TCRdb reprocessed the multiplex PCR reads via MiXCR and lists one record per CDR3 protein. The table includes 300,000 to 500,000 distinct CDR3 sequences, less than 25% detected once. Sample time point: persistent/refractory GD, antithyroid drugs over 5 years with positive TRAb. PBMCs provided the RNA from which the TCR library was made. EDTA tubes were used for drawing around 9 milliliters of peripheral blood. This clonotype appeared a few times. As yet, its antigen is unknown. Germline V gene data show CDR1 as MNHEY and CDR2 as SMNVEV (reference sequence). V gave up 3 bases and J gave up 3 bases; unmatched junction bases: 5. This CDR3 contains 14 residues.

The chain recombines TRBV27 with TRBJ2-7, with 7 bases matching TRBD1. The source was peripheral blood mononuclear cells (PBMCs), collected when the disease was refractory, from a patient treated with antithyroid drugs. The origin of this receptor is a female donor with Graves disease. CDR3 sequence: CASSFTAGGYEQYF. The CDR3 DNA reads TGTGCCAGCAGTTTTACAGCAGGGGGCTACGAGCAGTACTTC.